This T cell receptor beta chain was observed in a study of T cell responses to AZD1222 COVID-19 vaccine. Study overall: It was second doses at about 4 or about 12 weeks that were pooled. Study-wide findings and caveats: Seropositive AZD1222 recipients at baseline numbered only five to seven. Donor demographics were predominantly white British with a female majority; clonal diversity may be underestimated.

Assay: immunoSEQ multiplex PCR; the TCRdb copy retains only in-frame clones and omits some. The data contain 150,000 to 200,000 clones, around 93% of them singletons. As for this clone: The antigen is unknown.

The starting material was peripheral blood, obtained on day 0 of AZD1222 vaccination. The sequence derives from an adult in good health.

As DNA, the CDR3 is TGTGCCAGCAGCTCTAGGGTCGACTATGGCTACACCTTC. Encoded protein: CASSSRVDYGYTF. V usage is TRBV7-9 and J usage is TRBJ1-2; no definite D call. In germline, CDR1 is SEHNR, CDR2 FQNEAQ (reference sequence). The CDR3 runs 13 residues. V was clipped by 4 bases and J by 3 bases, with 9 bases between them.